The clone carrying this TCR beta chain was recorded at least ten times. Employing constant-segment primers, 5'RACE generated TCR alpha and TCR beta cDNA libraries bearing sample barcodes and UMIs. TCRdb redid the calling of the 5' RACE reads with MiXCR, one entry per CDR3 protein. Among about 82,000 distinct CDR3 sequences listed, about 13% were seen once. The sample originates from a study of T-cell memory formation after mild COVID-19. The CDR3 contains 17 residues. V lost 6 bases and J 1 base, leaving 18 bases between the germline ends. The V gene's germline CDR1 is MNHEY and CDR2 SVGAGI. The sequence came from an adult woman who had mild COVID-19 (a few samples of this study predate the infection). Cell type and time point are not known. The V and J genes are TRBV6-5 and TRBJ2-2; D possibly corresponds to TRBD1 (6 bases). Sequenced: PBMCs or a T cell subset sorted from them (not recorded which). The CDR3 DNA sequence: TGTGCCAGCAGACACCTGTACCGGGACAAGAACACCGGGGAGCTGTTTTTT. This translates into CASRHLYRDKNTGELFF.